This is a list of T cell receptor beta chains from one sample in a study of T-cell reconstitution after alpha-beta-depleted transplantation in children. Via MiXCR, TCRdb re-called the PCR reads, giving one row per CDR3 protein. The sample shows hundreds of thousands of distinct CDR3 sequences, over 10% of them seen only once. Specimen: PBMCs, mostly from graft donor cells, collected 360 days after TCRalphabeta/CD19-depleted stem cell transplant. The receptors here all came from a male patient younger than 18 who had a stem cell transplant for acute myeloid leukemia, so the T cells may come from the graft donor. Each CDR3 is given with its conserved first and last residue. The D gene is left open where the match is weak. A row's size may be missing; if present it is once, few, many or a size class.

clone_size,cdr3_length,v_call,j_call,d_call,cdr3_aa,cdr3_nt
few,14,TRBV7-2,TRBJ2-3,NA,CASSFGVSTDTQYF,TGTGCCAGCAGCTTCGGGGTGTCCACAGATACGCAGTATTTT
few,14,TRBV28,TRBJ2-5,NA,CASHKAGGQETQYF,TGTGCCAGCCATAAGGCCGGGGGCCAAGAGACCCAGTACTTC
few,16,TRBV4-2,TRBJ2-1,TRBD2,CASSQAGLAGGLEQFF,TGTGCCAGCAGCCAAGCAGGGCTAGCGGGAGGCCTTGAGCAGTTCTTC
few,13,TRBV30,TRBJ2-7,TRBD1,CAWKDRGLYEQYF,TGTGCCTGGAAGGACAGGGGGCTGTACGAGCAGTACTTC
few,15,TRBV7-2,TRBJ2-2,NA,CASSRGGGFTGELFF,TGTGCCAGCAGCCGGGGTGGGGGATTCACCGGGGAGCTGTTTTTT
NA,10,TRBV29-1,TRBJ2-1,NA,CSVLEHEQFF,TGCAGCGTCCTAGAGCATGAGCAGTTCTTC
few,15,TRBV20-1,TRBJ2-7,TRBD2,CSARVGEAGGYEQYF,TGCAGTGCTAGAGTAGGGGAGGCGGGAGGCTACGAGCAGTACTTC
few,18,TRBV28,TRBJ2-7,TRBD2,CASSLRLAGVNPSYEQYF,TGTGCCAGCAGTCTTAGACTAGCGGGAGTAAACCCATCCTACGAGCAGTACTTC
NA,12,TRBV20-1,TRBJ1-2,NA,CTPRGPNYGYTF,TGCACTCCGCGGGGTCCTAACTATGGCTACACCTTC
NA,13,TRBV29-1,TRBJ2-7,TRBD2,CSVGEAGAYEQYF,TGCAGCGTTGGAGAAGCGGGGGCCTACGAGCAGTACTTC
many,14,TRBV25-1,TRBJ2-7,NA,CASSAGTLFYEQYF,TGTGCCAGCAGTGCCGGGACCCTATTCTACGAGCAGTACTTC
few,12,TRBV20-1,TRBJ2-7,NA,CSARSLRYEQYF,TGCAGTGCTAGATCCCTCCGTTACGAGCAGTACTTC
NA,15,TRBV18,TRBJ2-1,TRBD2,CASSPLAGVENEQFF,TGTGCCAGCTCACCCCTAGCGGGAGTGGAGAATGAGCAGTTCTTC
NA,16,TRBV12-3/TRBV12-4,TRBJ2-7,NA,CASSLAVSGLNYEQYF,TGTGCCAGCAGTTTAGCGGTGTCGGGACTTAACTACGAGCAGTACTTC
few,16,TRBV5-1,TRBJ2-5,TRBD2,CASRKTSGRPQETQYF,TGCGCCAGCAGAAAGACTAGCGGGAGGCCCCAAGAGACCCAGTACTTC
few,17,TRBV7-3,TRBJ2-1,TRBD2,CASSPFKTSGTLNEQFF,TGTGCCAGCAGCCCTTTTAAAACTAGCGGGACCCTCAATGAGCAGTTCTTC
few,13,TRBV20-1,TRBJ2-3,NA,CSARDFPTDTQYF,TGCAGTGCCCGGGACTTTCCCACAGATACGCAGTATTTT
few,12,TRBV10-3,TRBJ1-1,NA,CAISFGGTEAFF,TGTGCCATCAGCTTTGGGGGAACTGAAGCTTTCTTT
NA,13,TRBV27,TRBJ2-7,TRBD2,CANLGLARYEQYF,TGTGCCAACCTGGGACTAGCTCGATACGAGCAGTACTTC
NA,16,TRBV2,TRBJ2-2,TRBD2,CASSERGSILTGELFF,TGTGCCAGCAGTGAGCGCGGGAGTATTCTCACCGGGGAGCTGTTTTTT
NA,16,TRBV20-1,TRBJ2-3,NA,CSAPTFPDQLTDTQYF,TGCAGTGCACCAACGTTCCCGGACCAACTCACAGATACGCAGTATTTT
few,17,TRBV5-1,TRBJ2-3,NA,CASSSPFVGVVTDTQYF,TGCGCCAGCAGCTCCCCGTTTGTGGGAGTGGTGACAGATACGCAGTATTTT
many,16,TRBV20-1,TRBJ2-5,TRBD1,CSARDPGDRAEETQYF,TGCAGTGCTAGAGACCCCGGGGACAGGGCGGAGGAGACCCAGTACTTC
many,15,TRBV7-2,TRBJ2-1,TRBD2,CASSLGLTSGKEQFF,TGTGCCAGCAGCTTAGGGCTGACTAGCGGGAAAGAGCAGTTCTTC
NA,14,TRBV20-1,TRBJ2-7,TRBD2,CSAREPLAGYEQYF,TGCAGTGCTAGAGAGCCGCTAGCGGGATACGAGCAGTACTTC
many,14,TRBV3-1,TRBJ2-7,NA,CASSQDYLYDEQYF,TGTGCCAGCAGCCAAGATTACCTGTACGACGAGCAGTACTTC
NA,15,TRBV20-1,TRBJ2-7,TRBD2,CSASAGLAGVYEQYF,TGCAGTGCTAGCGCAGGACTAGCGGGAGTCTACGAGCAGTACTTC
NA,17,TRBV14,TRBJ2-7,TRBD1,CASSTAPGYQGAYEQYF,TGTGCCAGCAGTACCGCGCCGGGATACCAGGGGGCCTACGAGCAGTACTTC
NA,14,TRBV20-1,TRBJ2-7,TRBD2,CSAEEAGVDYEQYF,TGCAGTGCTGAAGAAGCGGGAGTGGACTACGAGCAGTACTTC
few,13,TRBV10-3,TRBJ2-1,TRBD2,CATGGLGDNEQFF,TGTGCCACCGGGGGACTAGGGGACAATGAGCAGTTCTTC
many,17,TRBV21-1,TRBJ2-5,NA,CASSISSKVQRVETQYF,TGTGCCAGCAGCATATCTTCCAAGGTCCAGAGAGTCGAGACCCAGTACTTC
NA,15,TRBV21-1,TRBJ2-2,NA,CASSNRGRNTGELFF,TGTGCCAGCAGCAACAGGGGAAGAAACACCGGGGAGCTGTTTTTT
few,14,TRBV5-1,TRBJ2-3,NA,CASSLAIGRDTQYF,TGCGCCAGCAGCTTGGCTATCGGACGAGATACGCAGTATTTT
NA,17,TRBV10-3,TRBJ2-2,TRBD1,CAISERGQEEQSGELFF,TGTGCCATCAGTGAGAGGGGACAGGAGGAACAGAGCGGGGAGCTGTTTTTT
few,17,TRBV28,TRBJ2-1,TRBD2,CASRLGTSGSAYNEQFF,TGTGCCAGCAGGCTCGGGACTAGCGGGAGTGCCTACAATGAGCAGTTCTTC
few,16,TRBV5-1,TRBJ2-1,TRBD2,CASSFLGLAAYNEQFF,TGCGCCAGCAGCTTCCTGGGACTAGCGGCCTACAATGAGCAGTTCTTC
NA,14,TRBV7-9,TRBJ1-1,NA,CASSLEIMNTEAFF,TGTGCCAGCAGCTTAGAGATTATGAACACTGAAGCTTTCTTT
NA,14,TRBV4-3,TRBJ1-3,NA,CASSHSGERDTIYF,TGCGCCAGCAGCCATTCAGGGGAGAGGGACACCATATATTTT
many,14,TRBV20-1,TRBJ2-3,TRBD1,CSARLSGGADTQYF,TGCAGTGCTAGACTATCAGGGGGCGCAGATACGCAGTATTTT
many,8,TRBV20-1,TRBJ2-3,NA,CSASTQYF,TGCAGTGCTAGTACGCAGTATTTT
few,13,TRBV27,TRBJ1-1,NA,CASSFVSTTEAFF,TGTGCCAGCAGTTTTGTCAGTACCACTGAAGCTTTCTTT
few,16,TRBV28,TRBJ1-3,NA,CASSLISGFDGNTIYF,TGTGCCAGCAGTTTGATATCGGGATTTGATGGAAACACCATATATTTT
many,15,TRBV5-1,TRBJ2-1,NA,CASSPRRSGYNEQFF,TGCGCCAGCAGTCCTCGGAGGTCGGGCTACAATGAGCAGTTCTTC
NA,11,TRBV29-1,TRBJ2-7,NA,CSAEGRREQYF,TGCAGCGCGGAGGGAAGGAGGGAGCAGTACTTC
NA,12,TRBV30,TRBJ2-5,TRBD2,CAGTWGGETQYF,TGTGCCGGAACCTGGGGGGGAGAGACCCAGTACTTC
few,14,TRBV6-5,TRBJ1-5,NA,CASSYTGLGVAQHF,TGTGCCAGCAGTTACACGGGACTCGGGGTAGCCCAGCATTTT
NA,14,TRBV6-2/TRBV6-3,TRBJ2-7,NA,CASSLRLISYEQYF,TGTGCCAGCAGTCTCCGCCTGATTTCCTACGAGCAGTACTTC
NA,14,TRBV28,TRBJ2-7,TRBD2,CASNPGTRTYEQYF,TGTGCCAGCAACCCGGGGACTAGAACCTACGAGCAGTACTTC
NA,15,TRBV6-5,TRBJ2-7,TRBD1,CASSYHGQGDYEQYF,TGTGCCAGCAGTTACCACGGACAGGGGGACTACGAGCAGTACTTC
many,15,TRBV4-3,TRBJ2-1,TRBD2,CASRATSGRSDEQFF,TGCGCCAGCAGGGCGACTAGCGGGAGGTCTGATGAGCAGTTCTTC